This TCR beta chain was found in a study of blood T cell repertoires in COVID-19. About the study: Italy, Spain and the United States were the sources of the convalescent and acute COVID-19 samples. T cells, B-cell-depleted T cells, or PBMCs provided the cDNA or gDNA that served as material.

Under the authors' procedure: Using reference gene primer amplification, nucleated cell counts were estimated. Libraries were prepared by immunoSEQ multiplex PCR; TCRdb keeps only in-frame clonotypes and omits some of them. Clonal size and the V and J genes are those of that table, whereas D and trimming came from the DNA. The sample consists of 300,000 to 450,000 clones, 81% of them appearing once. The germline V gene encodes CDR1 MNHEY and CDR2 SVGEGT. V was cut by 5 bases and J by 4 bases, with 8 bases left in between. This CDR3 spans 12 amino acids. Sequencing was done on a sample of peripheral blood. The sequence derives from a human donor with acute or convalescent COVID-19. The donor label of this sample is uncertain. The rearrangement uses TRBV6-2 or TRBV6-3 and TRBJ1-2, with TRBD1 as a possible D gene (5 bases). CDR3 sequence: CASSQDSYGYTF. The CDR3 nucleotides read TGTGCCAGCAGTCAAGACAGCTATGGCTACACCTTC.